This T cell receptor beta chain derives from a study of T cell responses to AZD1222 COVID-19 vaccine. General study findings and limits: Repertoires were obtained only post-peak T cell response. Within unmutated variant regions lay the reported targets of nearly half of spike-specific TCRs. Spike-specific TCR breadth and depth were elevated following two AZD1222 doses.

With regard to this clone: Its antigen is as yet unknown.

Doses given second, at about 4 or about 12 weeks, were pooled. Sequenced by immunoSEQ multiplex PCR; TCRdb stores in-frame clones only, minus some. The data show around 150,000 clones, with roughly 94% seen just once and approximately 1.3% held by the top ten. Sequencing was performed on peripheral blood, taken 28 days after the second AZD1222 dose. This sequence was found in an adult who received the AZD1222 COVID-19 vaccine.

This CDR3 is CASSQPAGGTYEQYF. CDR3 DNA: TGCGCCAGCAGCCAACCGGCTGGGGGTACCTACGAGCAGTACTTC. J is TRBJ2-7 and V is TRBV4-1, with D tentatively TRBD1 or TRBD2 (5 bases each). Germline lookup yields CDR1 MGHRA and CDR2 YSYEKL. Trimming pared 2 bases from V and 2 bases from J, leaving 13 bases between. This CDR3 is 15 amino acids long.